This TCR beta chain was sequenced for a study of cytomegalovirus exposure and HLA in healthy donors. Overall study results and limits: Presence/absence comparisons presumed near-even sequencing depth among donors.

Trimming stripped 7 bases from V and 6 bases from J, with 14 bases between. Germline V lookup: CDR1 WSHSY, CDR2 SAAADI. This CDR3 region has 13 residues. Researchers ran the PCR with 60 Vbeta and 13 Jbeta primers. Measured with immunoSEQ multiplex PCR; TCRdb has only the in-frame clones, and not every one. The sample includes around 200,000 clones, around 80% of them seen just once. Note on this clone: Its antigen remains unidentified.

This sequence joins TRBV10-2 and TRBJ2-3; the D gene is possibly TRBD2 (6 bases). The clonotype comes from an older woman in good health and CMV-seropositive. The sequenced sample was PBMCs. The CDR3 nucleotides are TGCGCCAGCAAGTCTGGAGGGGCGGATACGCAGTATTTT. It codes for CASKSGGADTQYF.